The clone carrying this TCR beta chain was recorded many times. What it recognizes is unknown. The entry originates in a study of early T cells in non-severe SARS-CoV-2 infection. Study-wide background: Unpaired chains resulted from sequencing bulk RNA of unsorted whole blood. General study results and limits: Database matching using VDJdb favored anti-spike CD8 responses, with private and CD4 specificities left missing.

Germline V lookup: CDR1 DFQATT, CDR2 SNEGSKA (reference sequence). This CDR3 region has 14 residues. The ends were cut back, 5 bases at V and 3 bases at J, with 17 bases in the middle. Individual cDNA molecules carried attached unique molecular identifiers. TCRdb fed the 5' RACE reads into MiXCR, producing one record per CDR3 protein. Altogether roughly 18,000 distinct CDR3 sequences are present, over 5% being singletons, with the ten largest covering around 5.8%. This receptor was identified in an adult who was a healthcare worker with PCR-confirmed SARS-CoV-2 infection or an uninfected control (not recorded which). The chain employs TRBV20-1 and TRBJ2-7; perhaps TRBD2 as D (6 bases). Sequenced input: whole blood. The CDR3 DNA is TGCAGTGCTGAGCTAGCGAGTGCCCACTACGAGCAGTACTTC. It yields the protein CSAELASAHYEQYF.